The 9 T cell receptor beta chains given below trace back to one sample, sequenced in a study of blood T cell repertoires in COVID-19. Profiling relied on immunoSEQ multiplex PCR, and the TCRdb table lists in-frame clones only, not all of them. Counted here are nearly 50,000 clones, about 90% occurring once; the ten biggest clones make up 2% to 2.5%. Input material: peripheral blood. These receptors were collected from a woman of 80 years or more with COVID-19, enrolled during active disease.

The rearrangement links TRBV5-1 to TRBJ2-3; possible D gene TRBD1, 6 bases. The V and J ends lost 0 bases and 3 bases respectively, with 14 bases between them. CDR3 length equals 16 residues. Looked up from germline, CDR1 is SGHRS and CDR2 is YFSETQ. CDR3 residues: CASSLDSAGATDTQYF. CDR3 sequence (DNA): TGCGCCAGCAGCTTGGATTCGGCAGGGGCAACAGATACGCAGTATTTT.

This clone occurred once. This CDR3 is CASSRGVIDGYTF. CDR3 nucleotides: TGTGCCAGCAGCAGGGGTGTGATTGATGGCTACACCTTC. The J gene is TRBJ1-2, the V gene TRBV2, with a weak D call TRBD1 (6 bases). Trimming stripped 6 bases from V and 6 bases from J, with 14 bases between. The CDR3 extends over 13 amino acids. Germline V gene data show CDR1 as SNHLY and CDR2 as FYNNEI.

The rearrangement links TRBV15 to TRBJ1-3; D is undetermined. The CDR3 is 16 amino acids. V lost 5 bases to trimming and J lost 0 bases, with 14 bases between them. The germline gives CDR1 LNHNV, CDR2 YYDKDF (reference sequence). The CDR3 is CATSPRGWGSGNTIYF. CDR3 sequence (DNA): TGTGCCACCAGCCCTCGAGGGTGGGGCTCTGGAAACACCATATATTTT.

This chain uses TRBV7-3 with TRBJ1-1; a weak D match, TRBD1 (6 bases). Deletions cut 4 bases from V and 1 base from J, with 13 bases between. The CDR3 is 15 amino acids. The germline gives CDR1 SGHTA, CDR2 FQGTGA. The CDR3 DNA sequence: TGTGCCAGCAGCTCCACAGGGTTAGGGAACACTGAAGCTTTCTTT. This translates into CASSSTGLGNTEAFF. Full variable domain (outside the CDR3, taken from reference TRBV7-3 and TRBJ1-1): GAGVSQTPSNKVTEKGKYVELRCDPISGHTALYWYRQSLGQGPEFLIYFQGTGAADDSGLPNDRFFAVRPEGSVSTLKIQRTERGDSAVYLCASSSTGLGNTEAFFGQGTRLTVV.

This chain joins TRBV25-1 and TRBJ1-1; possibly TRBD1 for D (6 bases). The germline V gene has CDR1 MGHDK and CDR2 SYGVNS. V lost 8 bases to trimming and J lost 5 bases, with 15 bases between them. This CDR3 is 13 amino acids long. The chain's CDR3 is CASSSLGTTEAFF. The CDR3 nucleotides read TGTGCCAGCTCTTCTTTGGGGACAACTGAAGCTTTCTTT.

The chain combines TRBV5-1 with TRBJ2-3; TRBD2 matches at 14 bases. The CDR3 loop spans 16 amino acids. Looked up from germline, CDR1 is SGHRS and CDR2 is YFSETQ. V dropped 4 bases and J dropped 7; count of bases not matched to a gene: 8. CDR3 amino acids: CASSTMGLAGAHTQYF. The CDR3, as DNA: TGCGCCAGCAGCACCATGGGACTAGCGGGAGCCCATACGCAGTATTTT.

With regard to this clone: Other DNA sequences from this sample encode an identical CDR3 as well. The rearrangement uses TRBV6-6 and TRBJ2-1; tentative D call: TRBD1 (6 bases). V was trimmed by 5 bases and J by 0 bases, leaving 26 bases between them. This CDR3 comprises 20 residues. Germline CDR1 is MNHNY and CDR2 is SVGAGI (reference sequence). DNA for the CDR3: TGTGCCAGCAGTCGCAAGGGGTTTCGGGTAGGGGGTTCCTCCTACAATGAGCAGTTCTTC. It yields the protein CASSRKGFRVGGSSYNEQFF.

This sequence joins TRBV25-1 and TRBJ2-4, with D unresolved. Germline CDR1 reads MGHDK; CDR2 reads SYGVNS. CDR3 size: 15 residues. Trimming took 2 bases from V and 3 from J, leaving 11 bases between them. For the CDR3, the DNA is TGTGCCAGCAGTGAAGTTAACGCACACAAAAACATTCAGTACTTC. It codes for CASSEVNAHKNIQYF.

This chain joins TRBV5-8 and TRBJ1-3; 7 positions match TRBD1. Germline V gene lookup returns CDR1 SGHTS and CDR2 YDEGEE. The CDR3 extends over 17 amino acids. The junction had 10 bases not matched to a gene; V was cut back by 4 bases and J by 0 bases. The DNA for the CDR3 is TGTGCCAGCAGCATGACCGGGACAGTCTTCTCTGGAAACACCATATATTTT. Translated: CASSMTGTVFSGNTIYF.